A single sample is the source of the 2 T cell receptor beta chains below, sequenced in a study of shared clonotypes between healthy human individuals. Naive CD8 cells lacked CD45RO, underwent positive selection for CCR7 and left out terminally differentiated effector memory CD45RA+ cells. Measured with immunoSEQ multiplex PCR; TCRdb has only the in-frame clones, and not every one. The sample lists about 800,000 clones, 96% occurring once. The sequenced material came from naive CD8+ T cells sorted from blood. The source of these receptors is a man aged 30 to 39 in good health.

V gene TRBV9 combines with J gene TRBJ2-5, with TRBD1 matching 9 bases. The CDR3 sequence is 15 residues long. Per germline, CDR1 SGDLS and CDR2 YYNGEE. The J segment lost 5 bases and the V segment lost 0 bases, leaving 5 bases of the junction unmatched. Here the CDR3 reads CASSVEGQGSETQYF. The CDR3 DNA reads TGTGCCAGCAGCGTAGAGGGACAGGGATCGGAGACCCAGTACTTC.

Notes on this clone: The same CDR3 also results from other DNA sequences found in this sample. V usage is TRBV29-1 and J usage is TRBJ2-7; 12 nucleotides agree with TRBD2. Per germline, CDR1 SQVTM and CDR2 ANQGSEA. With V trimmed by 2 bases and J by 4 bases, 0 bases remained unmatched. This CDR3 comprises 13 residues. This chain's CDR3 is CSVELAGGYEQYF. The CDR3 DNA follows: TGCAGCGTTGAACTAGCGGGAGGGTACGAGCAGTACTTC.